Below are 32 T cell receptor beta chains sequenced from a single sample in a study of CD8+ T cells in alopecia areata. Reverse transcribed after extraction, RNA yielded cDNA as the sequencing template. The repertoire was sequenced with immunoSEQ multiplex PCR; TCRdb's copy has only in-frame clones and lacks some. In the table there are about 270,000 clones, roughly 63% of which are singletons. Indicated treatment: oral pan-JAK inhibitor, 5-10 mg twice daily. The sequences come from CD4+ T cells sorted from blood, collected around week 54, from a patient treated with tofacitinib. These TCRs come from a human donor with alopecia areata.

This chain's CDR3 is CASSQDAALNYGYTF. In nucleotides, the CDR3 is TGCGCCAGCAGCCAAGATGCAGCGCTAAACTATGGCTACACCTTC. The chain uses TRBV4-3 and TRBJ1-2; D uncertain. Trimming left V 0 bases short and J 2 bases short, with 10 bases between. From germline, CDR1 is LGHNA and CDR2 YSLEER. CDR3 length equals 15 residues.

This clone was seen a handful of times. The V gene is TRBV27, the J gene TRBJ1-2, with 8 bases identical to TRBD1. The CDR3 runs 16 residues. V gave up 5 bases and J gave up 8 bases; unmatched junction bases: 16. Germline loops: CDR1 MNHEY, CDR2 SMNVEV (reference sequence). The CDR3 DNA follows: TGTGCCAGCAGTCCCCGATGGGCCGGACAGGGTGTCGGCTACACCTTC. Its translation is CASSPRWAGQGVGYTF.

The chain combines TRBV14 with TRBJ2-1; TRBD1 matches at 7 bases. With 5 bases clipped from V and 2 bases from J, the junction kept 6 bases outside the gene matches. From germline, CDR1 is SGHDN and CDR2 FVKESK. The CDR3 runs to 15 residues. CDR3 nucleotide sequence: TGTGCCAGCAGCGAACGACAGGGAACCTACAATGAGCAGTTCTTC. Its translation is CASSERQGTYNEQFF.

The chain couples TRBV6-1 to TRBJ2-5, with D perhaps matching TRBD2 (6 bases). This CDR3 is built from 14 residues. Germline V gene sequence: CDR1 MNHNS, CDR2 SASEGT. V was shortened by 7 bases and J by 1 base, with 13 bases between the two germline ends. The CDR3 loop is CASTVGTFQETQYF. The CDR3 DNA reads TGTGCCAGCACCGTTGGGACTTTCCAAGAGACCCAGTACTTC.

The CDR3: CASSFLPGDRSSSTDTQYF. The DNA for the CDR3 is TGTGCCAGCAGTTTTTTGCCGGGCGACAGGTCCTCTAGCACAGATACGCAGTATTTT. The chain employs TRBV27 and TRBJ2-3; possible D gene TRBD1, 6 bases. V gave up 3 bases and J gave up 0 bases, with 22 bases separating them. Germline V lookup: CDR1 MNHEY, CDR2 SMNVEV (reference sequence). This CDR3 region has 19 residues.

The chain has TRBV19 and TRBJ2-7; perhaps TRBD1 as D (6 bases). Trimming took 4 bases from V and 2 from J, leaving 9 bases between them. The CDR3 spans 13 residues. Germline values: CDR1 LNHDA, CDR2 SQIVND (reference sequence). CDR3 coding DNA: TGTGCCAGTAGTAAAACAGGGACCTACGAGCAGTACTTC. This gives the protein CASSKTGTYEQYF.

The gene calls are TRBV5-1 and TRBJ2-5; D is unclear. The CDR3 extends over 14 amino acids. In germline, CDR1 is SGHRS, CDR2 YFSETQ. V dropped 5 bases and J dropped 0 bases, with 11 bases sitting between them. The CDR3 region has the DNA TGCGCCAGCAGAGTTAGACGGAACCAAGAGACCCAGTACTTC. Translated: CASRVRRNQETQYF. Full variable domain (missing parts from reference TRBV5-1 and TRBJ2-5): KAGVTQTPRYLIKTRGQQVTLSCSPISGHRSVSWYQQTPGQGLQFLFEYFSETQRNKGNFPGRFSGRQFSNSRSEMNVSTLELGDSALYLCASRVRRNQETQYFGPGTRLLVL.

The J gene is TRBJ1-4, the V gene TRBV4-1, with D unresolved. Trimming cost V 2 bases and J 0 bases, with 7 bases left between them. This CDR3 is 15 amino acids long. Germline lookup yields CDR1 MGHRA and CDR2 YSYEKL. The DNA for the CDR3 is TGCGCCAGCAGCCAACTGGGCGCAACTAATGAAAAACTGTTTTTT. Its translation is CASSQLGATNEKLFF.

This clone was picked up one time. V usage is TRBV19 and J usage is TRBJ2-7, with a weak D call TRBD1 (5 bases). This CDR3 has 13 amino acids. The ends were cut back, 9 bases at V and 0 bases at J, with 12 bases in the middle. Germline-derived CDR1 and CDR2 are LNHDA and SQIVND (reference sequence). The CDR3 DNA follows: TGTGCCAGCCGCGACAGAAGCTCCTACGAGCAGTACTTC. Protein product: CASRDRSSYEQYF.

The chain carries TRBV11-1 and TRBJ2-7, with D perhaps matching TRBD1 or TRBD2 (5 bases each). V dropped 5 bases and J dropped 0 bases, with 14 bases sitting between them. This CDR3 has 15 amino acids. Germline V gives CDR1 SGHAT, CDR2 FQDESV (reference sequence). The CDR3 DNA reads as TGTGCCAGCAGCCCGGGACCGAGGAGCTCCTACGAGCAGTACTTC. This codes for CASSPGPRSSYEQYF.

V and J are TRBV9 and TRBJ2-4; 10 nucleotides match TRBD1. Unmatched junction bases numbered 2, after V lost 2 bases and J lost 6 bases. The V gene's germline CDR1 is SGDLS and CDR2 YYNGEE. The CDR3 has 14 residues. The CDR3 loop reads CASSVRDRGNIQYF. In DNA, the CDR3 is TGTGCCAGCAGCGTCCGGGACAGGGGAAACATTCAGTACTTC.

The J gene is TRBJ2-3, the V gene TRBV7-2; a possible D gene is TRBD2 (6 bases). V was trimmed by 3 bases and J by 5 bases, leaving 12 bases between them. CDR3 length equals 14 residues. CDR1 SGHTA and CDR2 FQGNSA come from the germline V gene. CDR3 in DNA: TGTGCCAGCAGCTTTGGCCTAGCGATAGATACGCAGTATTTT. It specifies CASSFGLAIDTQYF.

A single count supports this clone. This rearrangement joins TRBV2 to TRBJ1-1; 9 bases align to TRBD1. The V gene end was trimmed by 2 bases and the J gene end by 11 bases; junction bases not matched to a gene: 6. CDR1 and CDR2 from the germline V gene are SNHLY and FYNNEI. The CDR3 totals 13 residues. The DNA of the CDR3 is TGTGCCAGCAGTGAATCGACAGGGGGGAGGGCTTTCTTT. Its protein product is CASSESTGGRAFF.

The chain links TRBV29-1 to TRBJ2-4, with a tentative D call TRBD2 (5 bases). CDR3 length: 17 amino acids. Trimming cost V 7 bases and J 0 bases, with 22 bases left between them. Germline V gene data show CDR1 as SQVTM and CDR2 as ANQGSEA. CDR3 sequence: CSAEAAAQLGAKNIQYF. The CDR3 DNA is TGCAGCGCCGAAGCGGCAGCCCAACTCGGAGCCAAAAACATTCAGTACTTC.

V and J are TRBV29-1 and TRBJ1-3; D is unclear. Between the trimmed V and J ends, which lost 3 bases and 5 bases, there was a span of 11 bases. The CDR3 length is 13 residues. Germline-derived CDR1 and CDR2 are SQVTM and ANQGSEA. CDR3 DNA: TGCAGCGTTGAGGTGGATACAAGAAACACCATATATTTT. Translating gives CSVEVDTRNTIYF.

This clone was counted between two and nine times. The chain combines TRBV6-1 with TRBJ2-1; unclear D gene. Trimming cost V 4 bases and J 8 bases, with 15 bases left between them. The CDR3 loop spans 14 amino acids. CDR1 MNHNS and CDR2 SASEGT come from the germline V gene. This CDR3 is CASSGRANSHEQFF. The DNA for the CDR3 is TGTGCCAGCAGTGGACGGGCAAATTCCCATGAGCAGTTCTTC.

This chain links TRBV6-1 with TRBJ2-6; D gene unclear. The germline V gene encodes CDR1 MNHNS and CDR2 SASEGT. CDR3 length: 17 amino acids. V was shortened by 3 bases and J by 0 bases, with 12 bases between the two germline ends. The CDR3 region has the DNA TGTGCCAGCAGTGACGAGCCAGTGCTCTCTGGGGCCAACGTCCTGACTTTC. Its translation is CASSDEPVLSGANVLTF.

The table lists this clone with a few counts. V gene TRBV10-3 combines with J gene TRBJ2-3, with 8 bases fitting TRBD2. The CDR3 is 16 amino acids. V was clipped by 4 bases and J by 2 bases; unmatched bases: 8. The V gene's germline CDR1 is ENHRY and CDR2 SYGVKD. Here the CDR3 DNA reads TGTGCCATCAGTGGGCTCCAGCGGGGGAACACAGATACGCAGTATTTT. This translates into CAISGLQRGNTDTQYF.

The CDR3 sequence: CASSYGGSLVNTEAFF. The CDR3, as DNA: TGTGCCAGCAGTTACGGCGGTTCCCTCGTGAACACTGAAGCTTTCTTT. The J gene is TRBJ1-1, the V gene TRBV6-5; D remains ambiguous. V lost 2 bases to trimming and J lost 0 bases, with 13 bases between them. From germline, CDR1 is MNHEY and CDR2 SVGAGI. This CDR3 region has 16 residues.

This chain connects TRBV11-1 to TRBJ2-7; D might be TRBD1 or TRBD2, each matching 5 bases. The CDR3 sequence is 13 residues long. The germline V and J ends were trimmed by 5 bases and 6 bases, with 14 bases remaining between them. CDR1 and CDR2 (germline): SGHAT, FQDESV (reference sequence). CDR3 in amino acids: CASSRGLSGEQYF. CDR3 sequence (DNA): TGTGCCAGCAGCCGGGGCCTCAGTGGCGAGCAGTACTTC.

Worth noting for this clone: This CDR3 is also generated by other DNA sequences in the sample. The chain recombines TRBV29-1 with TRBJ2-7, with D hard to call. The germline V gene encodes CDR1 SQVTM and CDR2 ANQGSEA. V lost 4 bases and J lost 0, with 7 bases in between. The CDR3 covers 12 residues. The CDR3 DNA follows: TGCAGCGTTGCCGGCGGCTCCTACGAGCAGTACTTC. Encoded protein: CSVAGGSYEQYF.

This clone was found a few times. The rearrangement joins TRBV5-1 to TRBJ2-2; 8 bases fit TRBD1. The CDR3 covers 15 residues. Trimming cost V 3 bases and J 0 bases; bases outside gene matches: 1. CDR1 SGHRS and CDR2 YFSETQ come from the germline V gene. CDR3 nucleotide sequence: TGCGCCAGCAGCTGGGGACAGGCGAACACCGGGGAGCTGTTTTTT. This codes for CASSWGQANTGELFF. Using reference TRBV5-1 and TRBJ2-2 for the parts outside the CDR3, the full variable domain is KAGVTQTPRYLIKTRGQQVTLSCSPISGHRSVSWYQQTPGQGLQFLFEYFSETQRNKGNFPGRFSGRQFSNSRSEMNVSTLELGDSALYLCASSWGQANTGELFFGEGSRLTVL.

J is TRBJ1-5 and V is TRBV5-4, with D unresolved. The V end was cut by 2 bases, the J end by 6 bases, with 6 bases between. The CDR3 is 12 residues long. Germline values: CDR1 SGHNT, CDR2 YYREEE (reference sequence). CDR3 coding DNA: TGTGCCAGCAGCTTTCGCGGTCAGCCCCAGCATTTT. Translating gives CASSFRGQPQHF. The entire variable domain, with the rest obtained from reference TRBV5-4 and TRBJ1-5, is as follows: ETGVTQSPTHLIKTRGQQVTLRCSSQSGHNTVSWYQQALGQGPQFIFQYYREEENGRGNFPPRFSGLQFPNYSSELNVNALELDDSALYLCASSFRGQPQHFGDGTRLSIL.

There are a few counts of this clone. This chain connects TRBV30 to TRBJ1-5; tentative D call: TRBD1 (5 bases). V was shortened by 0 bases and J by 1 base, with 16 bases between the two germline ends. The CDR3 loop spans 17 amino acids. The germline gives CDR1 GTSNPN, CDR2 SVGIG (reference sequence). The CDR3 DNA sequence: TGTGCCTGGAGTGTACGAGCGTGGGGGTTCAGCAATCAGCCCCAGCATTTT. Translated, it gives CAWSVRAWGFSNQPQHF.

The rearrangement joins TRBV5-4 to TRBJ2-1; 8 nucleotides agree with TRBD2. V lost 1 base to trimming and J lost 10 bases; unmatched junction nucleotides: 7. This CDR3 contains 14 residues. Germline loops: CDR1 SGHNT, CDR2 YYREEE (reference sequence). The DNA for the CDR3 is TGTGCCAGCAGCTTGCTAGCGGGTGCTTTCGAGCAGTTCTTC. It translates to CASSLLAGAFEQFF.

This clone showed up many times. This same CDR3 is encoded by further DNA sequences in the sample. V is TRBV7-8 and J is TRBJ2-3; D unresolved. V lost 5 bases and J 2 bases, leaving 5 bases between the germline ends. This CDR3 spans 12 amino acids. The germline CDR1 and CDR2 sequences are SGHVS and FQNEAQ. CDR3 DNA sequence: TGTGCCAGCAGCCCAACCACAGATACGCAGTATTTT. Translated, it gives CASSPTTDTQYF.

J is TRBJ2-2 and V is TRBV30; D may match TRBD1 or TRBD2 (5 bases each). Germline V CDR1 and CDR2: GTSNPN, SVGIG (reference sequence). The CDR3 covers 16 residues. The V end was cut by 3 bases, the J end by 6 bases, with 20 bases between. CDR3 DNA: TGTGCCTGGAGCGCGACCGGGACCTTAGGGGCCGGGGAGCTGTTTTTT. This encodes CAWSATGTLGAGELFF.

The chain has TRBV2 and TRBJ2-7, with D hard to call. This CDR3 contains 14 residues. Germline V lookup: CDR1 SNHLY, CDR2 FYNNEI. V was pared by 6 bases and J by 1 base, with 13 bases between. The CDR3 reads CASSLWQASYEQYF. The CDR3 nucleotides read TGTGCCAGCAGCTTGTGGCAGGCGTCCTACGAGCAGTACTTC.

The chain links TRBV5-1 to TRBJ1-2; 7 bases are a match to TRBD1. Germline-derived CDR1 and CDR2 are SGHRS and YFSETQ. V lost 4 bases and J lost 4; bases outside the gene matches: 7. This CDR3 comprises 14 residues. The CDR3, as DNA: TGCGCCAGCAGCCTCACAGGGGAATCCTATGGCTACACCTTC. Translation: CASSLTGESYGYTF.

The gene calls are TRBV6-6 and TRBJ2-1; D is tentatively TRBD1 or TRBD2 (5 bases each). This CDR3 region has 13 residues. CDR1 is MNHNY and CDR2 is SVGAGI in the germline V gene (reference sequence). Trimming left V 6 bases short and J 2 bases short, with 8 bases between. CDR3 sequence (DNA): TGTGCCAGCAGCCAGGGAGCCTACAATGAGCAGTTCTTC. It codes for CASSQGAYNEQFF.

V is TRBV4-1 and J is TRBJ1-6; TRBD1 aligns across 12 bases. CDR1 MGHRA and CDR2 YSYEKL come from the germline V gene. Trimming took 0 bases from V and 8 from J; bases not matched to a gene: 5. This CDR3 region has 17 residues. The CDR3 is CASSQDRDRGQDSPLHF. CDR3 DNA sequence: TGCGCCAGCAGCCAAGACCGGGACAGGGGGCAAGATTCACCCCTCCACTTT.

The chain carries TRBV29-1 and TRBJ2-3, with 9 bases matching TRBD1. Germline lookup yields CDR1 SQVTM and CDR2 ANQGSEA. V was clipped by 7 bases and J by 2 bases; unmatched bases: 4. The CDR3 spans 13 residues. The CDR3, as DNA: TGCAGCGGGGGACAGGGCCTCACAGATACGCAGTATTTT. It translates to CSGGQGLTDTQYF.